The 29 T cell receptor beta chains below all came from one sample that was sequenced in a study of OX40 agonist ivuxolimab in advanced cancers. Produced via immunoSEQ multiplex PCR; TCRdb's table is partial and in-frame only. The sample contains around 29,000 clones, approximately 86% of which appear only once. The source was CD4+ or CD8+ T cells sorted from blood, collected in a trial of the OX40 agonist ivuxolimab. These receptors came from an adult with an advanced solid tumor such as melanoma, head and neck, liver or kidney cancer.

The V and J genes are TRBV19 and TRBJ2-1; 8 bases are a match to TRBD2. The CDR3 is made up of 13 amino acids. V shed 6 bases and J 9 bases; nucleotides not matched to a gene: 7. Germline V CDR1 and CDR2: LNHDA, SQIVND (reference sequence). As DNA, the CDR3 is TGTGCCAGTAGACCGGGACTAGTAACTGAGCAGTTCTTC. As protein: CASRPGLVTEQFF.

This chain connects TRBV7-8 to TRBJ2-7, with D hard to call. V lost 5 bases and J lost 5, with 19 bases in between. Germline CDR1 is SGHVS and CDR2 is FQNEAQ. CDR3 length: 15 amino acids. CDR3 in amino acids: CASSPLPRGRHEQYF. CDR3 nucleotides: TGTGCCAGCAGCCCCCTCCCGAGAGGTCGGCACGAGCAGTACTTC.

This chain connects TRBV2 to TRBJ2-1, with 16 bases identical to TRBD2. The CDR3 sequence is 18 residues long. Germline CDR1 is SNHLY and CDR2 is FYNNEI. Trimming cost V 6 bases and J 8 bases; bases outside gene matches: 13. In DNA, the CDR3 is TGTGCCAGCAGCGGGACTAGCGGGGGGGGAACCACATTCGATGAGCAGTTCTTC. As protein: CASSGTSGGGTTFDEQFF.

The CDR3 loop reads CASGERGEDEQYF. The CDR3 DNA reads as TGTGCCAGCGGAGAGAGGGGCGAGGACGAGCAGTACTTC. V and J are TRBV28 and TRBJ2-7; D is possibly TRBD1 or TRBD2 (5 bases each). This CDR3 comprises 13 residues. In germline, CDR1 is MDHEN, CDR2 SYDVKM. With 8 bases removed from V and 5 bases from J, the gap between germline ends came to 16 bases.

The chain employs TRBV2 and TRBJ2-7; D not resolved. Germline assignment: CDR1 SNHLY and CDR2 FYNNEI. The CDR3 is 13 residues long. V was pared by 2 bases and J by 5 bases, with 10 bases between. This CDR3 is CASSESNYNEQYF. The CDR3 DNA reads TGTGCCAGCAGTGAAAGCAATTACAACGAGCAGTACTTC.

The chain recombines TRBV28 with TRBJ1-2; TRBD1 aligns across 9 bases. Germline V CDR1 and CDR2: MDHEN, SYDVKM. Losses at the gene ends were 6 bases for V and 8 bases for J; bases not matched to a gene: 7. CDR3 length: 13 amino acids. CDR3 bases: TGTGCCAGCAGCCCTGGACAGGGGATGGGCTACACCTTC. It translates to CASSPGQGMGYTF.

V gene TRBV2 combines with J gene TRBJ2-7; no firm D call. The V end lost 4 bases, the J end lost 5 bases, and 6 bases lay between the germline ends. This CDR3 spans 11 amino acids. Germline-derived CDR1 and CDR2 are SNHLY and FYNNEI. The CDR3 DNA reads as TGTGCCAGCAGTGGAAGAGACGAGCAGTACTTC. Protein sequence: CASSGRDEQYF. The whole variable domain, filled in from reference TRBV2 and TRBJ2-7, reads EPEVTQTPSHQVTQMGQEVILRCVPISNHLYFYWYRQILGQKVEFLVSFYNNEISEKSEIFDDQFSVERPDGSNFTLKIRSTKLEDSAMYFCASSGRDEQYFGPGTRLTVT.

The rearrangement joins TRBV12-5 to TRBJ1-2; TRBD1 is a possible D gene (5 bases). The germline CDR1 and CDR2 sequences are LGHNT and FRNRAP. Trimming took off 5 bases at V and 4 bases at J, with 14 bases between the two ends. The length of the CDR3 is 14 residues. The CDR3 loop is CASGPSHGGYGYTF. The CDR3 nucleotides are TGTGCTAGTGGTCCCTCCCACGGGGGCTATGGCTACACCTTC.

V gene TRBV19 combines with J gene TRBJ2-1; 7 bases align to TRBD1. Germline V CDR1 and CDR2: LNHDA, SQIVND (reference sequence). J was trimmed by 3 bases and V by 5 bases; bases with no gene match: 4. The CDR3 is 14 amino acids. This CDR3 reads CASSVRDSYNEQFF. The CDR3 DNA is TGTGCCAGTAGTGTCCGGGACAGCTACAATGAGCAGTTCTTC. Complete variable domain (other parts from reference TRBV19 and TRBJ2-1): DGGITQSPKYLFRKEGQNVTLSCEQNLNHDAMYWYRQDPGQGLRLIYYSQIVNDFQKGDIAEGYSVSREKKESFPLTVTSAQKNPTAFYLCASSVRDSYNEQFFGPGTRLTVL.

The chain uses TRBV9 and TRBJ2-7; no definite D call. V was shortened by 4 bases and J by 7 bases, with 9 bases between the two germline ends. This CDR3 spans 11 amino acids. CDR1 is SGDLS and CDR2 is YYNGEE in the germline V gene. CDR3 region: CASSTGREQYF. CDR3 bases: TGTGCCAGCAGCACGGGTAGGGAGCAGTACTTC.

The V gene is TRBV5-1, the J gene TRBJ2-7, with D possibly matching TRBD1 (5 bases). CDR1 and CDR2 from the germline V gene are SGHRS and YFSETQ. CDR3 size: 14 residues. V lost 2 bases to trimming and J lost 3 bases, with 12 bases between them. CDR3 residues: CASSFEGAGYEQYF. As DNA, the CDR3 is TGCGCCAGCAGCTTCGAAGGGGCTGGCTACGAGCAGTACTTC. The complete variable domain, with remaining parts taken from reference TRBV5-1 and TRBJ2-7, reads KAGVTQTPRYLIKTRGQQVTLSCSPISGHRSVSWYQQTPGQGLQFLFEYFSETQRNKGNFPGRFSGRQFSNSRSEMNVSTLELGDSALYLCASSFEGAGYEQYFGPGTRLTVT.

Regarding this clone: The same CDR3 arises from other DNA sequences in this sample as well. The chain uses TRBV5-1 and TRBJ1-2; 12 positions match TRBD1. With V trimmed by 3 bases and J by 8 bases, 5 bases remained unmatched. This CDR3 has 14 residues. Per the germline V gene, CDR1 is SGHRS and CDR2 is YFSETQ. CDR3 protein: CASSSGQGALGYTF. CDR3 coding DNA: TGCGCCAGCAGCTCGGGACAGGGGGCTTTGGGCTACACCTTC.

The chain links TRBV28 to TRBJ2-1; maybe TRBD2 (5 bases). Germline V gene sequence: CDR1 MDHEN, CDR2 SYDVKM. The CDR3 extends over 14 amino acids. Trimming pared 2 bases from V and 1 base from J, leaving 6 bases between. The CDR3 loop reads CASSLGESYNEQFF. CDR3 nucleotides: TGTGCCAGCAGTTTAGGGGAGTCCTACAATGAGCAGTTCTTC.

The V call is TRBV2, the J call TRBJ1-4; D unclear. Germline CDR1 and CDR2: SNHLY and FYNNEI. The CDR3 runs 15 residues. V was cut by 7 bases and J by 6 bases, with 18 bases left in between. The CDR3 loop reads CASTSMAGSHEKLFF. The CDR3 DNA follows: TGTGCCAGCACCAGTATGGCAGGCTCCCATGAAAAACTGTTTTTT.

The V call is TRBV19, the J call TRBJ2-3, with TRBD2 matching over 13 bases. This CDR3 spans 17 amino acids. Trimming took 2 bases from V and 2 from J; bases not matched to a gene: 4. Germline lookup yields CDR1 LNHDA and CDR2 SQIVND (reference sequence). In DNA, the CDR3 is TGTGCCAGTAGTATAATGGGACTAGCGGGGATCACAGATACGCAGTATTTT. Translating gives CASSIMGLAGITDTQYF.

By proportion, this clone is medium-sized. The chain carries TRBV4-2 and TRBJ2-1, with D possibly TRBD2 on 5 matching bases. CDR1 and CDR2 (germline): LGHNA, YNFKEQ. CDR3 length equals 14 residues. The V and J ends lost 0 bases and 7 bases respectively, with 10 bases between them. CDR3 protein: CASSQDLSGNEQFF. In DNA, the CDR3 is TGTGCCAGCAGCCAAGATCTGAGCGGTAATGAGCAGTTCTTC.

The gene calls are TRBV7-2 and TRBJ2-5; D gene unclear. V lost 3 bases to trimming and J lost 3 bases, with 14 bases between them. The germline gives CDR1 SGHTA, CDR2 FQGNSA. CDR3 length equals 15 residues. CDR3 sequence reads: CASSFPSGPEETQYF. CDR3 bases: TGTGCCAGCAGCTTCCCGTCTGGCCCCGAAGAGACCCAGTACTTC.

This rearrangement joins TRBV11-3 to TRBJ2-3; 8 nucleotides match TRBD1. The germline CDR1 and CDR2 sequences are SGHNT and YENEEA. The junction had 8 bases not matched to a gene; V was cut back by 5 bases and J by 1 base. The CDR3 is made up of 16 amino acids. The CDR3 protein is CASSGLWGQGTDTQYF. The CDR3 nucleotides read TGTGCCAGCAGCGGGCTATGGGGACAGGGCACAGATACGCAGTATTTT.

This clone is a singleton in its sample. This rearrangement joins TRBV6-5 to TRBJ2-2; no clear D. This CDR3 region has 13 residues. V was trimmed by 2 bases and J by 8 bases, leaving 9 bases between them. CDR1 and CDR2 from the germline V gene are MNHEY and SVGAGI. CDR3 sequence (DNA): TGTGCCAGCAGTTACAGGCTGGCTGGGGAGCTGTTTTTT. This encodes CASSYRLAGELFF.

This clone was counted a few times. V gene TRBV27 combines with J gene TRBJ1-1; D ambiguous. The ends were cut back, 4 bases at V and 7 bases at J, with 13 bases in the middle. Germline loops: CDR1 MNHEY, CDR2 SMNVEV (reference sequence). This CDR3 region has 13 residues. The CDR3 DNA reads TGTGCCAGCAGTTATGGGTTCGGCAATGAAGCTTTCTTT. Its protein is CASSYGFGNEAFF.

By sample share, this clone is medium-sized. V and J are TRBV19 and TRBJ2-4, with 11 bases matching TRBD2. CDR3 size: 19 residues. CDR1 and CDR2 from the germline V gene are LNHDA and SQIVND (reference sequence). Unmatched junction bases numbered 10, after V lost 3 bases and J lost 0 bases. In nucleotides, the CDR3 is TGTGCCAGTAGTATTGGGCTAGCGGGGGGACAACTAGCCAAAAACATTCAGTACTTC. Encoded protein: CASSIGLAGGQLAKNIQYF.

This chain connects TRBV9 to TRBJ1-3; weak D call: TRBD1 (5 bases). V dropped 4 bases and J dropped 0 bases, with 14 bases sitting between them. The CDR3 covers 16 residues. Germline assignment: CDR1 SGDLS and CDR2 YYNGEE. This CDR3 reads CASSPGTGLSGNTIYF. The CDR3, as DNA: TGTGCCAGCAGCCCTGGGACGGGGCTCTCTGGAAACACCATATATTTT.

The J gene is TRBJ2-1, the V gene TRBV28; D possibly matches TRBD1 or TRBD2 (5 bases each). The CDR3 has 17 amino acids. V was trimmed by 2 bases and J by 7 bases, leaving 21 bases between them. In germline, CDR1 is MDHEN, CDR2 SYDVKM. As DNA, the CDR3 is TGTGCCAGCAGTTTACTGGTTGGGGGAAAGGGAAGGAATGAGCAGTTCTTC. This sequence encodes CASSLLVGGKGRNEQFF.

The chain links TRBV7-2 to TRBJ2-7; D is uncertain. The V and J ends lost 1 base and 0 bases respectively, with 13 bases between them. The CDR3 extends over 16 amino acids. CDR1 and CDR2 (germline): SGHTA, FQGNSA. The CDR3 spells CASSLDSPVSSYEQYF. CDR3 DNA sequence: TGTGCCAGCAGCTTAGACTCCCCGGTCTCCTCCTACGAGCAGTACTTC.

V is TRBV7-9 and J is TRBJ2-1, with D perhaps TRBD2 (5 bases). From germline, CDR1 is SEHNR and CDR2 FQNEAQ (reference sequence). The CDR3 has 16 amino acids. The V end lost 2 bases, the J end lost 0 bases, and 11 bases lay between the germline ends. The CDR3 nucleotides are TGTGCCAGCAGCTTAAAGGTAGCGCGCTCCTACAATGAGCAGTTCTTC. Protein: CASSLKVARSYNEQFF.

V and J are TRBV2 and TRBJ1-4; weak D call: TRBD1 (6 bases). Deletions cut 5 bases from V and 8 bases from J, with 15 bases between. This CDR3 has 14 residues. Germline V gene lookup returns CDR1 SNHLY and CDR2 FYNNEI. CDR3 protein: CASSSRGAIEKLFF. The DNA of the CDR3 is TGTGCCAGCAGTTCTCGGGGGGCTATCGAAAAACTGTTTTTT.

The chain uses TRBV28 and TRBJ1-1; TRBD1 matches 10 bases. The CDR3 contains 18 residues. Trimming removed 4 bases from V and 0 bases from J; junction bases left unmatched: 11. The germline gives CDR1 MDHEN, CDR2 SYDVKM. The CDR3 bases are TGTGCCAGCAGTTCAACTCGACAGGGGGCCCTCCTGAACACTGAAGCTTTCTTT. Translated: CASSSTRQGALLNTEAFF.

The CDR3 sequence: CASSLDGYTEAFF. The CDR3 region has the DNA TGTGCCAGCAGTTTAGATGGGTACACTGAAGCTTTCTTT. This chain links TRBV27 with TRBJ1-1; D gene uncertain. Trimming cost V 2 bases and J 3 bases, with 7 bases left between them. This CDR3 is built from 13 residues. From germline, CDR1 is MNHEY and CDR2 SMNVEV (reference sequence).

Worth noting for this clone: The sample holds other DNA sequences that translate to the same CDR3. The chain couples TRBV4-2 to TRBJ2-3; D is perhaps TRBD1 (6 bases). Germline values: CDR1 LGHNA, CDR2 YNFKEQ. V was clipped by 1 base and J by 0 bases, with 8 bases between them. CDR3 size: 15 residues. The CDR3 spells CASSQGGGSTDTQYF. For the CDR3, the DNA is TGTGCCAGCAGCCAAGGAGGGGGTAGCACAGATACGCAGTATTTT.